This T cell receptor (beta chain) was obtained from a study of shared clonotypes between healthy human individuals. Study-level information: The people who gave samples were two women and three men aged 18 to 49.

Bulk PBMC genomic DNA spanned ten immunoSEQ deep plates. Study processing details: Quality scores were absent from the junction-only immunoSEQ sequences, so filtering differed. Produced via immunoSEQ multiplex PCR; TCRdb's table is partial and in-frame only. From that table come the V and J calls and clone size; the DNA was used to work out D and trimming. Seen here are about 490,000 clones, around 80% observed once, and the top ten hold around 13%. This clone was observed a single time. What it recognizes is unknown. Broader study findings: An expected dependence of interdonor clonotype sharing on sequencing depth was noted.

CDR3 size: 14 residues. With 5 bases removed from V and 0 bases from J, the gap between germline ends came to 10 bases. From germline, CDR1 is SGHAT and CDR2 FQNNGV. This rearrangement joins TRBV11-2 to TRBJ1-2, with D unresolved. The source is a woman between 40 and 55 years old in good health. Some clones in this sample may be carry-over from other donors' samples. Sequenced sample: PBMCs. Here the CDR3 reads CASSHPQTNYGYTF. The CDR3 bases are TGTGCCAGCAGCCACCCCCAGACTAACTATGGCTACACCTTC.